Listed below are T cell receptor beta chains from one sample, sequenced in a study of Ad26.COV2.S vaccination and SARS-CoV-2 variants. Assay used: immunoSEQ multiplex PCR; TCRdb lists only in-frame clones, some missing. This sample yields 300,000 to 400,000 clones, of which approximately 85% are seen a single time; approximately 3.5% belongs to the top ten. Specimen: peripheral blood, collected in a trial of Ad26.COV2.S vaccine versus placebo. These receptors all come from a person between 18 and 65 years old who received the Ad26.COV2.S COVID-19 vaccine or a placebo. The CDR3 runs from the conserved cysteine through the conserved F or W.

J gene | V gene | CDR3 length | CDR3 protein
TRBJ1-5 | TRBV4-1 | 15 | CASSQEESSNQPQHF
TRBJ2-1 | TRBV27 | 17 | CASSRWGGGSTYNEQFF
TRBJ2-7 | TRBV12-3/TRBV12-4 | 12 | CASKASSYEQYF
TRBJ2-5 | TRBV5-8 | 15 | CASSSWTELQETQYF
TRBJ1-1 | TRBV19 | 14 | CASRAEFMNTEAFF
TRBJ1-5 | TRBV6-5 | 13 | CASSYQANQPQHF
TRBJ1-5 | TRBV19 | 15 | CASTWGSSSNQPQHF
TRBJ1-4 | TRBV18 | 15 | CASSPFRRGNEKLFF
TRBJ2-3 | TRBV7-8 | 18 | CASSSFVFQAGSTDTQYF
TRBJ1-5 | TRBV7-2 | 17 | CASSLALGGAGGQPQHF
TRBJ2-7 | TRBV10-3 | 15 | CAISGQPKKTYEQYF
TRBJ1-2 | TRBV5-1 | 13 | CASGSDTVRGYTF
TRBJ2-7 | TRBV5-4 | 14 | CATKTSATTYEQYF
TRBJ2-7 | TRBV4-1 | 17 | CASSQGLAGSGSYEQYF
TRBJ2-3 | TRBV2 | 13 | CASSPGPTDTQYF
TRBJ2-7 | TRBV6-5 | 12 | CASKGGNYEQYF
TRBJ2-5 | TRBV5-1 | 15 | CASSSRTGVEETQYF
TRBJ1-2 | TRBV28 | 12 | CASSLPEAGYTF
TRBJ1-1 | TRBV6-6 | 12 | CASSRVGTEAFF
TRBJ2-2 | TRBV6-1 | 15 | CASTPLGSNTGELFF
TRBJ2-1 | TRBV4-3 | 16 | CASSQDWVSVTNEQFF
TRBJ1-2 | TRBV7-9 | 13 | CASSSTGGYGYTF